This T cell receptor beta chain was found in a study of OX40 agonist ivuxolimab in advanced cancers. Overall study context: Of mixed ages from about 20 to 80 and averaging 60 years, the group was roughly 85% male.

A remark on this clone: Its antigen remains unknown.

Broader study findings: The study observed clonal expansion of CD4+ and CD8+ blood T cells by week 6 at 0.1 to 3.0 mg/kg.

Peripheral blood came from all dose cohorts at three timepoints. The CDR3 has 13 residues. The V gene lost 5 bases and the J gene lost 10 bases, with 15 bases spanning the gap. Germline CDR1 reads SGHTA; CDR2 reads FQGNSA. TCRdb's table, derived via immunoSEQ multiplex PCR, lists solely in-frame clones and lacks some. Here the sample spans some 73,000 clones, over 80% being singletons. The V call is TRBV7-2, the J call TRBJ2-1; perhaps TRBD2 as D (6 bases). This clonotype was sampled from an adult with an advanced solid tumor such as melanoma, head and neck, liver or kidney cancer. The input for sequencing was CD4+ or CD8+ T cells sorted from blood, taken in a trial of the OX40 agonist ivuxolimab. CDR3: CASSGRAGLEQFF. The CDR3 DNA sequence: TGTGCCAGCAGCGGGCGAGCGGGTTTAGAGCAGTTCTTC.